This T cell receptor beta chain was profiled in a study of pediatric ulcerative colitis. Trimming removed 4 bases from V and 5 bases from J; junction bases left unmatched: 7. This CDR3 spans 14 amino acids. CDR1 and CDR2 from the germline V gene are LNHDA and SQIVND (reference sequence). This table comes from immunoSEQ multiplex PCR, and its TCRdb copy is limited to in-frame clones, with some not included. The sample yields 55,000 to 75,000 clones, approximately 87% seen once. The sample was blood. The clonotype was recovered from a boy younger than 18 with severe ulcerative colitis. This chain uses TRBV19 with TRBJ2-5; 7 nucleotides agree with TRBD2. The CDR3 here is CASSTGGPGETQYF. For the CDR3, the DNA is TGTGCCAGTAGTACGGGAGGACCCGGGGAGACCCAGTACTTC.